A selection of T cell receptor beta chains follows, all from one sample in a study of blood T cell repertoires in COVID-19. The repertoire was sequenced with immunoSEQ multiplex PCR; TCRdb's copy has only in-frame clones and lacks some. The data contain about 86,000 clones, approximately 86% of them singletons. Sequenced sample: peripheral blood. The receptors shown here come from a man in his fifties or sixties with acute or convalescent COVID-19. Both conserved end residues are part of each CDR3. Fields, in order: V gene, CDR3 length, D gene, clone size, J gene, CDR3 DNA, CDR3 protein. The D gene is left open where the match is weak. The listing skips clone size in some rows; elsewhere it reads once, few, many or a size class.

V gene: TRBV27; CDR3 length: 15; D gene: -; clone size: -; J gene: TRBJ1-3; CDR3 DNA: TGTGCCAGCAGTAGGGGTTGGAGCTCTGGAAACACCATATATTTT; CDR3 protein: CASSRGWSSGNTIYF
V gene: TRBV25-1; CDR3 length: 16; D gene: TRBD2; clone size: -; J gene: TRBJ2-2; CDR3 DNA: TGTGCCAGCAGTGAATCTAGCAGCGGGAGAGCCGGGGAGCTGTTTTTT; CDR3 protein: CASSESSSGRAGELFF
V gene: TRBV10-2; CDR3 length: 16; D gene: -; clone size: -; J gene: TRBJ1-5; CDR3 DNA: TGCGCCAGCAGTGATAGGGGGAGTTCGAGCAATCAGCCCCAGCATTTT; CDR3 protein: CASSDRGSSSNQPQHF
V gene: TRBV4-1; CDR3 length: 16; D gene: TRBD1; clone size: -; J gene: TRBJ1-1; CDR3 DNA: TGCGCCAGCAGCCAAGAAGAACAGGGGGTCTACACTGAAGCTTTCTTT; CDR3 protein: CASSQEEQGVYTEAFF
V gene: TRBV10-3; CDR3 length: 14; D gene: -; clone size: once; J gene: TRBJ1-2; CDR3 DNA: TGTGCCACCGGAACTAGTGGGGGCAACTATGGCTACACCTTC; CDR3 protein: CATGTSGGNYGYTF
V gene: TRBV6-5; CDR3 length: 14; D gene: TRBD1; clone size: -; J gene: TRBJ1-1; CDR3 DNA: TGTGCCAGCAGTTACGACAGGGGGCGAACTGAAGCTTTCTTT; CDR3 protein: CASSYDRGRTEAFF
V gene: TRBV20-1; CDR3 length: 13; D gene: -; clone size: -; J gene: TRBJ1-4; CDR3 DNA: TGCAGTGCTAGTGTCCTACCGGGGGAAAAACTGTTTTTT; CDR3 protein: CSASVLPGEKLFF
V gene: TRBV5-1; CDR3 length: 15; D gene: -; clone size: -; J gene: TRBJ1-5; CDR3 DNA: TGCGCCAGCAGCCCAGCCGGACAGCTCAATCAGCCCCAGCATTTT; CDR3 protein: CASSPAGQLNQPQHF
V gene: TRBV10-3; CDR3 length: 15; D gene: TRBD2; clone size: -; J gene: TRBJ2-5; CDR3 DNA: TGTGCCAGTTGGGACCCTAGCGGGGGGCAAGAGACCCAGTACTTC; CDR3 protein: CASWDPSGGQETQYF
V gene: TRBV3-1/TRBV3-2; CDR3 length: 13; D gene: -; clone size: -; J gene: TRBJ2-3; CDR3 DNA: TGTGCCAGCAGCAGAGGGACTCAAGATACGCAGTATTTT; CDR3 protein: CASSRGTQDTQYF
V gene: TRBV7-3; CDR3 length: 14; D gene: -; clone size: -; J gene: TRBJ1-1; CDR3 DNA: TGTGCCAGCAGCCTAGACAGACAGTACACTGAAGCTTTCTTT; CDR3 protein: CASSLDRQYTEAFF
V gene: TRBV5-1; CDR3 length: 17; D gene: TRBD2; clone size: -; J gene: TRBJ2-2; CDR3 DNA: TGCGCCAGCAGCTTGGATCTAGCGGGGGCGAACACCGGGGAGCTGTTTTTT; CDR3 protein: CASSLDLAGANTGELFF
V gene: TRBV19; CDR3 length: 14; D gene: -; clone size: -; J gene: TRBJ2-7; CDR3 DNA: TGTGCCAGTAGTATAGATCGGAATCCGGGTGGGCAGTACTTC; CDR3 protein: CASSIDRNPGGQYF
V gene: TRBV11-2; CDR3 length: 16; D gene: TRBD2; clone size: -; J gene: TRBJ2-2; CDR3 DNA: TGTGCCAGCAGCCCACTAGCGGGAGGGACCACCGGGGAGCTGTTTTTT; CDR3 protein: CASSPLAGGTTGELFF
V gene: TRBV24-1; CDR3 length: 15; D gene: -; clone size: -; J gene: TRBJ1-4; CDR3 DNA: TGTGCCACCAGTGATGGGGGCGCGGGTAATGAAAAACTGTTTTTT; CDR3 protein: CATSDGGAGNEKLFF
V gene: TRBV7-2; CDR3 length: 18; D gene: -; clone size: -; J gene: TRBJ1-6; CDR3 DNA: TGTGCCAGCAGCTTAGGGAGCAGATATACTATCTATAATTCACCCCTCCACTTT; CDR3 protein: CASSLGSRYTIYNSPLHF
V gene: TRBV6-5; CDR3 length: 14; D gene: -; clone size: -; J gene: TRBJ1-2; CDR3 DNA: TGTGCCAGCAGGGGGGATACAGGGATCCATGGCTACACCTTC; CDR3 protein: CASRGDTGIHGYTF
V gene: TRBV2; CDR3 length: 15; D gene: TRBD2; clone size: -; J gene: TRBJ2-7; CDR3 DNA: TGTGCCAGCAGTGTCACGCGGGGGGTGGCCTACGAGCAGTACTTC; CDR3 protein: CASSVTRGVAYEQYF
V gene: TRBV3-1/TRBV3-2; CDR3 length: 16; D gene: TRBD1; clone size: -; J gene: TRBJ2-7; CDR3 DNA: TGTGCCAGCAGCCTCTACTTCGGGACAGCCTCCTACGAGCAGTACTTC; CDR3 protein: CASSLYFGTASYEQYF
V gene: TRBV18; CDR3 length: 17; D gene: -; clone size: -; J gene: TRBJ2-3; CDR3 DNA: TGTGCCAGCTCACGAAGTATTCTGGGCGGGGGCACAGATACGCAGTATTTT; CDR3 protein: CASSRSILGGGTDTQYF
V gene: TRBV15; CDR3 length: 15; D gene: TRBD2; clone size: -; J gene: TRBJ2-1; CDR3 DNA: TGTGCCACCAGCAGAGGCCTAGCGGAATACAATGAGCAGTTCTTC; CDR3 protein: CATSRGLAEYNEQFF
V gene: TRBV7-9; CDR3 length: 14; D gene: -; clone size: -; J gene: TRBJ2-7; CDR3 DNA: TGTGCCAGCAGCAAGGCAGGGGCCTCTCACGAGCAGTACTTC; CDR3 protein: CASSKAGASHEQYF
V gene: TRBV7-9; CDR3 length: 11; D gene: -; clone size: -; J gene: TRBJ2-1; CDR3 DNA: TGTGCCAGCACCAATACTGGTGAGCAGTTCTTC; CDR3 protein: CASTNTGEQFF
V gene: TRBV5-1; CDR3 length: 17; D gene: TRBD1; clone size: -; J gene: TRBJ1-1; CDR3 DNA: TGCGCCAGCAGCTTGGCGGGGACAGTAGTGAGGAACACTGAAGCTTTCTTT; CDR3 protein: CASSLAGTVVRNTEAFF
V gene: TRBV5-1; CDR3 length: 15; D gene: TRBD2; clone size: few; J gene: TRBJ2-2; CDR3 DNA: TGCGCCAGTACCGGACTAGCGGGGAACACCGGGGAGCTGTTTTTT; CDR3 protein: CASTGLAGNTGELFF
V gene: TRBV5-4; CDR3 length: 15; D gene: TRBD2; clone size: -; J gene: TRBJ2-5; CDR3 DNA: TGTGCCAGCAGCTCTAGCGGGGGGGACCGGGGGACCCAGTACTTC; CDR3 protein: CASSSSGGDRGTQYF
V gene: TRBV12-3/TRBV12-4; CDR3 length: 13; D gene: -; clone size: -; J gene: TRBJ2-5; CDR3 DNA: TGTGCCAGCAGTTTAATTCTCCAAGAGACCCAGTACTTC; CDR3 protein: CASSLILQETQYF
V gene: TRBV7-3; CDR3 length: 16; D gene: -; clone size: -; J gene: TRBJ2-6; CDR3 DNA: TGTGCCAGCGGTCGGACGGGGAGCTCTGGGGCCAACGTCCTGACTTTC; CDR3 protein: CASGRTGSSGANVLTF
V gene: TRBV2; CDR3 length: 14; D gene: -; clone size: -; J gene: TRBJ1-2; CDR3 DNA: TGTGCCAGCAGTGAACAGGGTGCGGCCGGTGGCTACACCTTC; CDR3 protein: CASSEQGAAGGYTF
V gene: TRBV27; CDR3 length: 15; D gene: -; clone size: -; J gene: TRBJ1-1; CDR3 DNA: TGTGCCAGCAGCATCGAAGGGCGGGGAGGCACTGAAGCTTTCTTT; CDR3 protein: CASSIEGRGGTEAFF
V gene: TRBV2; CDR3 length: 15; D gene: -; clone size: -; J gene: TRBJ2-2; CDR3 DNA: TGTGCCGCCTACGGGGTCCAGGCGAACACCGGGGAGCTGTTTTTT; CDR3 protein: CAAYGVQANTGELFF
V gene: TRBV6-6; CDR3 length: 15; D gene: TRBD2; clone size: -; J gene: TRBJ2-1; CDR3 DNA: TGTGCCAGCAGTTACGGGACTAGCGGGAGTAATGAGCAGTTCTTC; CDR3 protein: CASSYGTSGSNEQFF
V gene: TRBV21-1; CDR3 length: 21; D gene: -; clone size: -; J gene: TRBJ2-3; CDR3 DNA: TGTGCCAGCAGCAAAGCGCTTAGGTGGACGACAGGGGATCCTTACACAGATACGCAGTATTTT; CDR3 protein: CASSKALRWTTGDPYTDTQYF
V gene: TRBV7-2; CDR3 length: 15; D gene: -; clone size: -; J gene: TRBJ2-1; CDR3 DNA: TGTGCCAGCAGCTTTCGAGCGGACCCCTACAATGAGCAGTTCTTC; CDR3 protein: CASSFRADPYNEQFF
V gene: TRBV24-1; CDR3 length: 19; D gene: -; clone size: -; J gene: TRBJ2-1; CDR3 DNA: TGTGCCACCAGTGTCACACCGGACGTGCTGGACAGCTCCTACAATGAGCAGTTCTTC; CDR3 protein: CATSVTPDVLDSSYNEQFF
V gene: TRBV2; CDR3 length: 13; D gene: -; clone size: -; J gene: TRBJ1-2; CDR3 DNA: TGTGCCAGCAGTGAAGGGCGAGGCTATGGCTACACCTTC; CDR3 protein: CASSEGRGYGYTF
V gene: TRBV29-1; CDR3 length: 17; D gene: -; clone size: once; J gene: TRBJ1-1; CDR3 DNA: TGCAGCGTTTTTCCCTACAGTGGAGGCAATATGAACACTGAAGCTTTCTTT; CDR3 protein: CSVFPYSGGNMNTEAFF
V gene: TRBV6-1; CDR3 length: 14; D gene: TRBD2; clone size: -; J gene: TRBJ2-7; CDR3 DNA: TGTGCCAGCAGTTATCTACTAGCGGGAGAAGAGCAGTACTTC; CDR3 protein: CASSYLLAGEEQYF
V gene: TRBV27; CDR3 length: 13; D gene: -; clone size: -; J gene: TRBJ1-6; CDR3 DNA: TGTGCCAGCAGTTTACGCGCTAATTCACCCCTCCACTTT; CDR3 protein: CASSLRANSPLHF
V gene: TRBV4-2; CDR3 length: 17; D gene: TRBD1; clone size: -; J gene: TRBJ2-3; CDR3 DNA: TGTGCCAGCAGCCAAGATGGGGGGACAGGGCGGACAGATACGCAGTATTTT; CDR3 protein: CASSQDGGTGRTDTQYF
V gene: TRBV5-1; CDR3 length: 11; D gene: -; clone size: -; J gene: TRBJ2-1; CDR3 DNA: TGCGCCAGCAGCTCTAGCCACGAGCAGTTCTTC; CDR3 protein: CASSSSHEQFF
V gene: TRBV5-8; CDR3 length: 15; D gene: -; clone size: -; J gene: TRBJ1-3; CDR3 DNA: TGTGCCAGCAGCTTGGGACAATTCTCTGGAAACACCATATATTTT; CDR3 protein: CASSLGQFSGNTIYF
V gene: TRBV20-1; CDR3 length: 14; D gene: TRBD2; clone size: -; J gene: TRBJ2-1; CDR3 DNA: TGCAGTGCTAGTGGGACTATGAGTATAGGTGAGCAGTTCTTC; CDR3 protein: CSASGTMSIGEQFF
V gene: TRBV28; CDR3 length: 16; D gene: TRBD1; clone size: -; J gene: TRBJ1-3; CDR3 DNA: TGTGCCAGCAGTTTCAACAGGGGATTCTCTGGAAACACCATATATTTT; CDR3 protein: CASSFNRGFSGNTIYF
V gene: TRBV28; CDR3 length: 14; D gene: -; clone size: -; J gene: TRBJ1-1; CDR3 DNA: TGTGCCAGCAGTTTCCTGACAGAGAACACTGAAGCTTTCTTT; CDR3 protein: CASSFLTENTEAFF
V gene: TRBV30; CDR3 length: 15; D gene: TRBD1; clone size: -; J gene: TRBJ1-5; CDR3 DNA: TGTGCCTGGAGGATACAGGGGGGACAACATCAGCCCCAGCATTTT; CDR3 protein: CAWRIQGGQHQPQHF
V gene: TRBV19; CDR3 length: 14; D gene: -; clone size: -; J gene: TRBJ2-2; CDR3 DNA: TGTGCCAGCAAGGACAGAGTGAACACCGGGGAGCTGTTTTTT; CDR3 protein: CASKDRVNTGELFF
V gene: TRBV28; CDR3 length: 13; D gene: -; clone size: -; J gene: TRBJ2-7; CDR3 DNA: TGTGCCAGCAGGCCACAGGGTTCCTACGAGCAGTACTTC; CDR3 protein: CASRPQGSYEQYF
V gene: TRBV5-6; CDR3 length: 12; D gene: -; clone size: -; J gene: TRBJ2-3; CDR3 DNA: TGTGCCAGCAGCTCTTATACAGATACGCAGTATTTT; CDR3 protein: CASSSYTDTQYF